The 7 T cell receptor beta chains listed next were all sequenced from one sample in a study of blood T cell repertoires in COVID-19. Only in-frame clones appear in the TCRdb table, and some are missing; sequencing was by immunoSEQ multiplex PCR. The data show approximately 280,000 clones, approximately 91% seen once. Sequencing was done on a sample of peripheral blood. The receptors stem from a man aged 45 to 65 with acute or convalescent COVID-19.

V gene TRBV6-5 combines with J gene TRBJ2-1; 7 bases align to TRBD1. The length of the CDR3 is 12 residues. V lost 8 bases and J lost 3; bases outside the gene matches: 1. Germline V gene lookup returns CDR1 MNHEY and CDR2 SVGAGI. The CDR3 nucleotides read TGTGCCAGCTGGGACAGCTACAATGAGCAGTTCTTC. Translating gives CASWDSYNEQFF.

The chain has TRBV19 and TRBJ2-3; the D gene is possibly TRBD2 (6 bases). The V end lost 3 bases, the J end lost 3 bases, and 16 bases lay between the germline ends. Germline V gene data show CDR1 as LNHDA and CDR2 as SQIVND (reference sequence). The CDR3 runs to 16 residues. For the CDR3, the DNA is TGTGCCAGTAGTATGGGGCCGAGGAGCGGGACAGATACGCAGTATTTT. Its translation is CASSMGPRSGTDTQYF.

The chain couples TRBV3-1 (or the pseudogene TRBV3-2) to TRBJ2-1; 9 bases line up with TRBD1. This CDR3 comprises 14 residues. CDR1 and CDR2 from the germline V gene are LGHDT and YNNKEL (reference sequence). Losses at the gene ends were 0 bases for V and 11 bases for J; bases not matched to a gene: 5. CDR3 region: CASSQDTGTGKQFF. DNA of the CDR3: TGTGCCAGCAGCCAAGACACTGGGACAGGGAAGCAGTTCTTC.

The chain employs TRBV12-3 or TRBV12-4 and TRBJ2-7; D may be TRBD1 (5 bases). V was cut by 5 bases and J by 3 bases, with 8 bases left in between. This CDR3 is 12 amino acids long. CDR3: CASSLGHYEQYF. As DNA, the CDR3 is TGTGCCAGCAGTCTGGGGCACTACGAGCAGTACTTC.

This clone was observed a handful of times. The chain combines TRBV18 with TRBJ1-6; D perhaps matches TRBD1 (5 bases). Germline V lookup: CDR1 KGHSH, CDR2 LQKENI. The CDR3 is made up of 14 amino acids. Trimming took off 3 bases at V and 10 bases at J, with 13 bases between the two ends. The CDR3 bases are TGTGCCAGCTCACCGGTCGGCAGGGAATCACCCCTCCACTTT. It codes for CASSPVGRESPLHF.

This clone was picked up a small number of times. This rearrangement joins TRBV14 to TRBJ2-1; 9 bases map to TRBD2. This CDR3 has 15 amino acids. V shed 3 bases and J 7 bases; nucleotides not matched to a gene: 7. CDR1 SGHDN and CDR2 FVKESK come from the germline V gene. The CDR3 loop is CASSHFAGGYNEQFF. CDR3 nucleotide sequence: TGTGCCAGCAGCCATTTCGCGGGGGGGTATAATGAGCAGTTCTTC.

The chain is built from TRBV9 and TRBJ1-2; TRBD1 aligns across 7 bases. The CDR3 has 16 amino acids. Germline trimming cut 0 bases from V and 3 bases from J; bases unmatched to any gene: 8. Germline V gene lookup returns CDR1 SGDLS and CDR2 YYNGEE. The DNA of the CDR3 is TGTGCCAGCAGCGTAGGACAGGGACGAAGGGACTATGGCTACACCTTC. Translating gives CASSVGQGRRDYGYTF.